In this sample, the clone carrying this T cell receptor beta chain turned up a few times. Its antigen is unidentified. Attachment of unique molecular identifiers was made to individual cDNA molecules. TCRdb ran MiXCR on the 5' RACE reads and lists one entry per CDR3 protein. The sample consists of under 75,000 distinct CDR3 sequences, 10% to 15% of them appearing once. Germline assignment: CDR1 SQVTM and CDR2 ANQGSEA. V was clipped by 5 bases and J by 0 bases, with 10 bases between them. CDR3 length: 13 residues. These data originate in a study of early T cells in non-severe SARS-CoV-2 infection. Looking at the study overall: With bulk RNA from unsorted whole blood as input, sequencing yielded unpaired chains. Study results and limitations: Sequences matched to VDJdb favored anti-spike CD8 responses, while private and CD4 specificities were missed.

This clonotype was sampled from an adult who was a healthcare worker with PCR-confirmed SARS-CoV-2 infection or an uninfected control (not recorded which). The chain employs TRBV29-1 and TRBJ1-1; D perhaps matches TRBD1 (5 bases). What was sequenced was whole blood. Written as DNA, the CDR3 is TGCAGCGTTTGGGGGAGAGTGAACACTGAAGCTTTCTTT. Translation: CSVWGRVNTEAFF.